This T cell receptor (beta chain) was observed in a study of OX40 agonist ivuxolimab in advanced cancers. General study points: More expanded clones were seen, on average, in CD8+ T cells than in CD4+.

Measured with immunoSEQ multiplex PCR; TCRdb has only the in-frame clones, and not every one. The table records over 85,000 clones, 80% to 90% of them present only once. This CDR3 comprises 14 residues. Trimming removed 5 bases at V and 3 bases at J, with 11 bases between. Germline loops: CDR1 SGHNT, CDR2 YENEEA. A note on this clone: The antigen remains unidentified.

Sequenced material: CD4+ or CD8+ T cells sorted from blood, taken in a trial of the OX40 agonist ivuxolimab. The TCR originated in an adult with an advanced solid tumor such as melanoma, head and neck, liver or kidney cancer. This rearrangement joins TRBV11-3 to TRBJ2-1; D perhaps matches TRBD1 (5 bases). The DNA for the CDR3 is TGTGCCAGCAGCCCAGCCCAGGGCTACAATGAGCAGTTCTTC. Translated, it gives CASSPAQGYNEQFF.